This entry is about one T cell receptor (beta chain). The target antigen is unknown. V lost 2 bases to trimming and J lost 7 bases, with 27 bases between them. This CDR3 has 18 residues. Germline CDR1 is MGHDK and CDR2 is SYGVNS. The PCR contained 60 Vbeta and 13 Jbeta primers. Sequencing was performed with immunoSEQ multiplex PCR; in TCRdb, only in-frame clones are kept and a portion is missing. The top ten clones hold about 1.3% of a sample with about 180,000 clones, roughly 82% of them seen once. These data belong to a study of cytomegalovirus exposure and HLA in healthy donors. General study findings and limits: The dataset shows that most TCR sequences were rare, while some public TCRs occurred in many donors. Among donors in an Asian-associated ancestry cluster, a later analysis reportedly found fewer N-insertions than the roughly 700-donor mean.

The sequencing input was PBMCs. J is TRBJ2-7 and V is TRBV25-1; a possible D gene is TRBD1 (6 bases). This TCR was recovered from a girl aged 2 to 9 in good health and CMV-seropositive. In nucleotides, the CDR3 is TGTGCCAGCAGTGAAGGGCACAGGGCGGCTGATGATGTAAGGGAGCAGTACTTC. Translation: CASSEGHRAADDVREQYF.